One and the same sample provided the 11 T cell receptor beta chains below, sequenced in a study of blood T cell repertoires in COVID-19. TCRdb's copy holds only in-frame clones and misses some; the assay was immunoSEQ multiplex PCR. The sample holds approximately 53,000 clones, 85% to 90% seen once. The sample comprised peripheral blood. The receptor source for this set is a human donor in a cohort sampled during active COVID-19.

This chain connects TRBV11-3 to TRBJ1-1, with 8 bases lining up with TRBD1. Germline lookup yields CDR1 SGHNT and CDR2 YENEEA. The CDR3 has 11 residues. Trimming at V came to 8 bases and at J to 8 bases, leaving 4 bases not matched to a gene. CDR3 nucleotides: TGTGCCAGCCAGGGACAGGCCGAAGCTTTCTTT. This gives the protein CASQGQAEAFF.

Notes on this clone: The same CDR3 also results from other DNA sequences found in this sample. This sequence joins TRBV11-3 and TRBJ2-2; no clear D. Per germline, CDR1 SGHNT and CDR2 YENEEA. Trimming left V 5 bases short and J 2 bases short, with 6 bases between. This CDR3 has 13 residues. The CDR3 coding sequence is TGTGCCAGCAGCCTTATTAACACCGGGGAGCTGTTTTTT. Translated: CASSLINTGELFF. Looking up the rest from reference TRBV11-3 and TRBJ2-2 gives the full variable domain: EAGVVQSPRYKIIEKKQPVAFWCNPISGHNTLYWYLQNLGQGPELLIRYENEEAVDDSQLPKDRFSAERLKGVDSTLKIQPAELGDSAVYLCASSLINTGELFFGEGSRLTVL.

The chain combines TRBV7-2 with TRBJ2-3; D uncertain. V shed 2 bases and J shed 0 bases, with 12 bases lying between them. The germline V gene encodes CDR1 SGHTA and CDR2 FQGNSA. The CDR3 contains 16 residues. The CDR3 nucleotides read TGTGCCAGCAGCTTAACTGCTTACTCTAGCACAGATACGCAGTATTTT. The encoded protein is CASSLTAYSSTDTQYF.

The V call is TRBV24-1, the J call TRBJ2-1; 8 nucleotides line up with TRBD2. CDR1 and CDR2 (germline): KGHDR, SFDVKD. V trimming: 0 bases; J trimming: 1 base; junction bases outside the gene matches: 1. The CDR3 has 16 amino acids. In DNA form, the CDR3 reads TGTGCCACCAGTGATTTGCGGGGGGGGTCCTACAATGAGCAGTTCTTC. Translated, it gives CATSDLRGGSYNEQFF.

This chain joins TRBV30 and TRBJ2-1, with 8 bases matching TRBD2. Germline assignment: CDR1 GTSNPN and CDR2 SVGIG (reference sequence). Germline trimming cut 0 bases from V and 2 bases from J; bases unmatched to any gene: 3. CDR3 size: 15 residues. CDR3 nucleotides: TGTGCCTGGAGTGTCGTAGCGGGACCCTACAATGAGCAGTTCTTC. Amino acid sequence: CAWSVVAGPYNEQFF.

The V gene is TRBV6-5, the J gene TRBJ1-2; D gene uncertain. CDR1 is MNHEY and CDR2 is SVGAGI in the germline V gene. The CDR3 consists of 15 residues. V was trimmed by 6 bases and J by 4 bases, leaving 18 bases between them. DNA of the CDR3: TGTGCCAGCAGCCACGAGGCTCAAGGAACCTATGGCTACACCTTC. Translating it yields CASSHEAQGTYGYTF.

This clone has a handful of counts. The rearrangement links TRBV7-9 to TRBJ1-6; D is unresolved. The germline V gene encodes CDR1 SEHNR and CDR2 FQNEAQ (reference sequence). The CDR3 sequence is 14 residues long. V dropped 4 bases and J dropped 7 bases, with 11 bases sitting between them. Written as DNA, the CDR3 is TGTGCCAGCAGCTGGTCAGAAATGAATTCACCCCTCCACTTT. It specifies CASSWSEMNSPLHF.

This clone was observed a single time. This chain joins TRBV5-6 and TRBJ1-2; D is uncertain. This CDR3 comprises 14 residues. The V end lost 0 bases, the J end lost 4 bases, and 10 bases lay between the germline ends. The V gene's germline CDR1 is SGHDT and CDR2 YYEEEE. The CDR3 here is CASSLGSWAYGYTF. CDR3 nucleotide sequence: TGTGCCAGCAGCTTGGGATCCTGGGCCTATGGCTACACCTTC.

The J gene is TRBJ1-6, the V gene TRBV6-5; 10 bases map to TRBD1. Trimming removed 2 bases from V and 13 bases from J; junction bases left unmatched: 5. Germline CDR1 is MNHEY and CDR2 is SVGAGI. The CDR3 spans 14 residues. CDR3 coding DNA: TGTGCCAGCAGTTACGGGACAGGGGTTGGGCCCCTCCACTTT. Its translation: CASSYGTGVGPLHF.

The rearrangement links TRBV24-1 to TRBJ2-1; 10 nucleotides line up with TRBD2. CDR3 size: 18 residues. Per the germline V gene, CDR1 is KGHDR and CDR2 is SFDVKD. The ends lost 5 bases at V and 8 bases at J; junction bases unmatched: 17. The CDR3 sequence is CATSVASGSPKGLHEQFF. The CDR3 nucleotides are TGTGCCACCAGTGTGGCTAGCGGGAGTCCAAAAGGGCTTCATGAGCAGTTCTTC.

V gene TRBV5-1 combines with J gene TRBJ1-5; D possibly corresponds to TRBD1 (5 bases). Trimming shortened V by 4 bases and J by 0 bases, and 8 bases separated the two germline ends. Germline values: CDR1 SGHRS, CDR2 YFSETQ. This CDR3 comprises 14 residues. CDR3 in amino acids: CASSTGVSNQPQHF. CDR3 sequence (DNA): TGCGCCAGCAGCACGGGGGTTAGCAATCAGCCCCAGCATTTT.